This T cell receptor beta chain came from a study of cytomegalovirus exposure and HLA in healthy donors. Notes on the study in general: Sequence variants that were highly shared formed a cluster that was likely a sequencing artifact. Further analysis was carried out later, and it showed several of the most significant clusters appearing linked to common viral pathogens.

As to this clone: Antigen: not known.

CDR1 is SGHRS and CDR2 is YFSETQ in the germline V gene. The CDR3 spans 15 residues. Trimming took 0 bases from V and 4 from J, leaving 11 bases between them. The PCR contained 60 Vbeta and 13 Jbeta primers. This table comes from immunoSEQ multiplex PCR, and its TCRdb copy is limited to in-frame clones, with some not included. The sample gives about 89,000 clones, about nine tenths of which show up once; about 8.6% is in the top ten. Sequencing input: PBMCs. The V and J genes are TRBV5-1 and TRBJ1-5; possible D gene TRBD1, 6 bases. This TCR was recovered from a man aged 30 to 39 in good health and CMV-seropositive. The CDR3 is CASSLEGGENQPQHF. The CDR3 DNA is TGCGCCAGCAGCTTGGAAGGGGGGGAAAATCAGCCCCAGCATTTT.